This T cell receptor (beta chain) was obtained from a study of T cell changes during pregnancy in multiple sclerosis. The germline V gene encodes CDR1 SGHAT and CDR2 FQNNGV. The CDR3 runs 16 residues. With V trimmed by 3 bases and J by 7 bases, 14 bases remained unmatched. The assay was immunoSEQ multiplex PCR, and TCRdb's table has in-frame clones only and misses some. Of approximately 46,000 clones listed, more than 85% are singletons. The source of this sequence is a female donor with multiple sclerosis, enrolled in a pregnancy study. Specimen: CD8+ T cells from peripheral blood mononuclear cells, collected after pregnancy. The chain combines TRBV11-2 with TRBJ2-7, with 8 bases matching TRBD1. CDR3 amino acids: CASSFGDRNLQGEQYF. CDR3 DNA: TGTGCCAGCAGCTTTGGGGACAGGAATCTTCAAGGGGAGCAGTACTTC.